The 13 T cell receptor beta chains listed next were all sequenced from one sample in a study of cytomegalovirus exposure and HLA in healthy donors. PCR employed 60 Vbeta and 13 Jbeta primers. TCRdb's copy holds only in-frame clones and misses some; the assay was immunoSEQ multiplex PCR. The sample lists some 130,000 clones; about 80% were seen once. Sequencing was carried out using PBMCs. The receptors were gathered from a human donor in good health.

This chain uses TRBV13 with TRBJ2-3; 9 bases agree with TRBD2. The germline gives CDR1 PRHDT, CDR2 FYEKMQ (reference sequence). J was trimmed by 2 bases and V by 3 bases; bases with no gene match: 9. The CDR3 is made up of 17 amino acids. The CDR3 sequence: CASSFSAGGLPTDTQYF. CDR3 nucleotide sequence: TGTGCCAGCAGCTTTTCAGCGGGGGGCCTTCCCACAGATACGCAGTATTTT.

This chain uses TRBV6-6 with TRBJ1-2; possibly TRBD1 for D (6 bases). The ends were cut back, 8 bases at V and 4 bases at J, with 20 bases in the middle. CDR1 MNHNY and CDR2 SVGAGI come from the germline V gene (reference sequence). The CDR3 extends over 15 amino acids. The CDR3 protein is CASGLPGGASYGYTF. The CDR3 region has the DNA TGTGCCAGCGGACTACCTGGGGGGGCATCCTATGGCTACACCTTC.

In regard to this clone: This specimen includes other DNA sequences encoding the same CDR3. The chain employs TRBV6-5 and TRBJ1-5, with TRBD1 matching over 11 bases. CDR1 is MNHEY and CDR2 is SVGAGI in the germline V gene. The length of the CDR3 is 16 residues. V shed 0 bases, J shed 4 bases, and the junction held 2 bases outside the gene matches. CDR3 sequence reads: CASSYSGTGGNQPQHF. CDR3 coding DNA: TGTGCCAGCAGTTACTCCGGGACAGGGGGTAATCAGCCCCAGCATTTT.

The J gene is TRBJ2-7, the V gene TRBV28; 7 positions match TRBD1. The CDR3 totals 14 residues. The germline CDR1 and CDR2 sequences are MDHEN and SYDVKM. With 2 bases clipped from V and 0 bases from J, the junction kept 1 base outside the gene matches. CDR3 sequence reads: CASSLGDSSYEQYF. In DNA form, the CDR3 reads TGTGCCAGCAGTTTAGGGGACAGCTCCTACGAGCAGTACTTC.

CDR3 in DNA: TGTGCCAGTAGTATTACGGGGCGGCTAGCGGGGCGCACAGATACGCAGTATTTT. Amino acid sequence: CASSITGRLAGRTDTQYF. This chain links TRBV19 with TRBJ2-3; 9 nucleotides match TRBD2. The CDR3 is made up of 18 amino acids. V shed 3 bases and J 1 base; nucleotides not matched to a gene: 11. Germline CDR1 reads LNHDA; CDR2 reads SQIVND (reference sequence). The full variable domain, with the rest looked up from reference TRBV19 and TRBJ2-3, is DGGITQSPKYLFRKEGQNVTLSCEQNLNHDAMYWYRQDPGQGLRLIYYSQIVNDFQKGDIAEGYSVSREKKESFPLTVTSAQKNPTAFYLCASSITGRLAGRTDTQYFGPGTRLTVL.

The chain is built from TRBV6-6 and TRBJ2-1; weak D call: TRBD2 (6 bases). Germline V gene lookup returns CDR1 MNHNY and CDR2 SVGAGI (reference sequence). There are 15 residues in the CDR3. Trimming removed 6 bases from V and 5 bases from J, with 17 bases in between. The CDR3 loop is CASRGGTVGNNEQFF. DNA of the CDR3: TGTGCCAGCAGGGGGGGAACAGTTGGGAACAATGAGCAGTTCTTC.

On this clone itself: A read error may account for a junction end that differs from germline. Here the CDR3 reads CSSSFGVSEQYF. The DNA for the CDR3 is TGTTCCAGCAGCTTCGGGGTAAGCGAGCAGTACTTC. J is TRBJ2-7 and V is TRBV7-9; a weak D match, TRBD2 (5 bases). Germline V lookup: CDR1 SEHNR, CDR2 FQNEAQ (reference sequence). The CDR3 length is 12 residues.

CDR3 DNA: TGTGCCACCCAGAGACGGACAGCCAGCTCCTATAATTCACCCCTCCACTTT. Translating gives CATQRRTASSYNSPLHF. The chain couples TRBV15 to TRBJ1-6; the D gene is possibly TRBD1 (6 bases). With 8 bases removed from V and 0 bases from J, the gap between germline ends came to 17 bases. This CDR3 is 17 amino acids long. CDR1 LNHNV and CDR2 YYDKDF come from the germline V gene (reference sequence).

The genes are TRBV9 and TRBJ2-5; TRBD1 aligns across 9 bases. This CDR3 spans 16 amino acids. With 3 bases clipped from V and 4 bases from J, the junction kept 10 bases outside the gene matches. Germline loops: CDR1 SGDLS, CDR2 YYNGEE. The CDR3 bases are TGTGCCAGCAGCGCCGGACAGGGGATAGGGGCAGAGACCCAGTACTTC. It yields the protein CASSAGQGIGAETQYF.

This chain connects TRBV27 to TRBJ2-7; D unresolved. The CDR3 runs 12 residues. V dropped 5 bases and J dropped 2 bases, with 7 bases sitting between them. Germline-derived CDR1 and CDR2 are MNHEY and SMNVEV (reference sequence). This chain's CDR3 is CASSSDAYEQYF. CDR3 coding DNA: TGTGCCAGCAGTAGCGACGCCTACGAGCAGTACTTC.

This clone came up once. This chain links TRBV9 with TRBJ1-1, with D tentatively TRBD1 (5 bases). The V and J ends lost 1 base and 2 bases respectively, with 18 bases between them. The CDR3 totals 17 residues. CDR1 and CDR2 (germline): SGDLS, YYNGEE. The CDR3 sequence: CASSVTPVAGPNTEAFF. CDR3 sequence (DNA): TGTGCCAGCAGCGTAACTCCCGTCGCAGGGCCAAACACTGAAGCTTTCTTT. The full variable domain, rest sourced from reference TRBV9 and TRBJ1-1, is DSGVTQTPKHLITATGQRVTLRCSPRSGDLSVYWYQQSLDQGLQFLIQYYNGEERAKGNILERFSAQQFPDLHSELNLSSLELGDSALYFCASSVTPVAGPNTEAFFGQGTRLTVV.

This chain uses TRBV15 with TRBJ2-3; possibly TRBD1 for D (5 bases). Trimming left V 3 bases short and J 0 bases short, with 10 bases between. The CDR3 length is 15 residues. Germline CDR1 reads LNHNV; CDR2 reads YYDKDF (reference sequence). The CDR3 coding sequence is TGTGCCACCAGCAGGCGACAGTTTAGCACAGATACGCAGTATTTT. It is translated as CATSRRQFSTDTQYF.

The rearrangement joins TRBV27 to TRBJ2-2, with D possibly being TRBD2 (6 bases). Germline CDR1 MNHEY, CDR2 SMNVEV (reference sequence). CDR3 length equals 13 residues. V shed 5 bases and J shed 5 bases, with 9 bases lying between them. The CDR3 here is CASSPRGTGELFF. The CDR3 nucleotides read TGTGCCAGCAGTCCCCGGGGGACCGGGGAGCTGTTTTTT.